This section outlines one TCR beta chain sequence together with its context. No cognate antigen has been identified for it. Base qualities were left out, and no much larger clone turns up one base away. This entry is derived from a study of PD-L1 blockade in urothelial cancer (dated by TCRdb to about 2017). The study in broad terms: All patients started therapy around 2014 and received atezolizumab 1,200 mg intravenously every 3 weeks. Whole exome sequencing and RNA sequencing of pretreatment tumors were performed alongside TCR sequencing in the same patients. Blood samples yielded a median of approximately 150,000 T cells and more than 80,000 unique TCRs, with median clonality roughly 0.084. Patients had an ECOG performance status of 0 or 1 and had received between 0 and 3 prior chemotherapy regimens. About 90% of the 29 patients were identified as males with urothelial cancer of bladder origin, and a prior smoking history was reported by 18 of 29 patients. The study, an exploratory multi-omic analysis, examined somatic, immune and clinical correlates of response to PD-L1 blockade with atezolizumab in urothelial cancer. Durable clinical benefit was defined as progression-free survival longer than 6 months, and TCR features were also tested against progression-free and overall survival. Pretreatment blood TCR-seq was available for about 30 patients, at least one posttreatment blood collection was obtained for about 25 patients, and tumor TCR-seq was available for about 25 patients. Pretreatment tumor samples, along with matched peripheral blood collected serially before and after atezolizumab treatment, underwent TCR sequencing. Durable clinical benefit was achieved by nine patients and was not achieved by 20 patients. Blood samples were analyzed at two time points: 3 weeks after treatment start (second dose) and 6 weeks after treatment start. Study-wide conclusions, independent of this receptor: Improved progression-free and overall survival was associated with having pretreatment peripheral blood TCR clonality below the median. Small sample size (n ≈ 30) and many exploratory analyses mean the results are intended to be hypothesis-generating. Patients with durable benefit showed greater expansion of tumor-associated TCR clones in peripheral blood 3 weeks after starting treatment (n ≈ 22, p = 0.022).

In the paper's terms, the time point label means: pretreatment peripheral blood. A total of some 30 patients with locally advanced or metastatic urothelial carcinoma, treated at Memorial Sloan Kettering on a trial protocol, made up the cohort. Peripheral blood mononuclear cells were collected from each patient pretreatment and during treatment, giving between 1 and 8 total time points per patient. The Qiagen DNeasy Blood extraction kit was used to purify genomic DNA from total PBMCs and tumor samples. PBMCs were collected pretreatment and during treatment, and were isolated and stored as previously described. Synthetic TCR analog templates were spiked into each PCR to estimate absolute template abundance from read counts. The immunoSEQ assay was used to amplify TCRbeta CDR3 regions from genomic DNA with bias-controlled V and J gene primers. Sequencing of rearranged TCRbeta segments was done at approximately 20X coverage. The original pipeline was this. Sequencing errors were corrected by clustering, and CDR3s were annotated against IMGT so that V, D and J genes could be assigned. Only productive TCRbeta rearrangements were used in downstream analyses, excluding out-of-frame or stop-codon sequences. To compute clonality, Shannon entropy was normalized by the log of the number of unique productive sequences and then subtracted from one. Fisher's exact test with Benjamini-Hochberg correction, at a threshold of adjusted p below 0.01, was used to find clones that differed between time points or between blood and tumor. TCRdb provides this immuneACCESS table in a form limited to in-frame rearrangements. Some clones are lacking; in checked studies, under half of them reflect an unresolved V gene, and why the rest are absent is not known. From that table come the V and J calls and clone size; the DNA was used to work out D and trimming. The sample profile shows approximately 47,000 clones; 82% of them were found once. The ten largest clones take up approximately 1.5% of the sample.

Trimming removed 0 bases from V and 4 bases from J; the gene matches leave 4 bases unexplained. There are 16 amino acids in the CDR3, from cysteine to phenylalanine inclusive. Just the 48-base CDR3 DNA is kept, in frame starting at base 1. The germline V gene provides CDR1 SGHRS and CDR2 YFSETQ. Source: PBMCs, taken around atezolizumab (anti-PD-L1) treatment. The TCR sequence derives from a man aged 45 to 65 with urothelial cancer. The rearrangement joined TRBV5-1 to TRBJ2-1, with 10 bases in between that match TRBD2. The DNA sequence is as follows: TGCGCCAGCAGCTTGGCACTAGCGGGGTCTTACAATGAGCAGTTCTTC. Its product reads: CASSLALAGSYNEQFF. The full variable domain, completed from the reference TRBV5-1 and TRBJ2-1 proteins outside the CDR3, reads KAGVTQTPRYLIKTRGQQVTLSCSPISGHRSVSWYQQTPGQGLQFLFEYFSETQRNKGNFPGRFSGRQFSNSRSEMNVSTLELGDSALYLCASSLALAGSYNEQFFGPGTRLTVL.